This passage covers 22 T cell receptor beta chains from one sample sequenced in a study of graft-versus-host responses after intestinal transplantation (dated by TCRdb to the early 2020s). Their specific antigens are unknown. Receptors were amplified or captured by the immunoSEQ multiplex PCR assay. The table comes from immuneACCESS by way of TCRdb, which keeps in-frame sequences with V and J called. Part of the clones is missing from these tables; in studies checked, under half for an unresolved V gene and the rest for unknown reasons. The sample table records more than 85,000 clones; approximately 92% of these occur just once. The ten largest account for 0.5% to 0.6% of the sample. The label giving this sample's time point can be read as: cells obtained before transplantation from donor or recipient. Source: unstimulated CD8+ T cells sorted from spleen or lymph node cells, taken before intestinal transplant. The receptors were gathered from a human donor who received an intestinal transplant.

V usage is TRBV7-9 and J usage is TRBJ2-7; 9 positions agree with TRBD2. With 3 bases clipped from V and 2 bases from J, the junction kept 2 bases outside the gene matches. This CDR3 spans 14 amino acids. Germline V gene lookup returns CDR1 SEHNR and CDR2 FQNEAQ (reference sequence). The CDR3 protein is CASSFAGGPYEQYF. As DNA, the CDR3 is TGTGCCAGCAGCTTTGCGGGAGGGCCCTACGAGCAGTACTTC. Looking up the rest from reference TRBV7-9 and TRBJ2-7 gives the full variable domain: DTGVSQNPRHKITKRGQNVTFRCDPISEHNRLYWYRQTLGQGPEFLTYFQNEAQLEKSRLLSDRFSAERPKGSFSTLEIQRTEQGDSAMYLCASSFAGGPYEQYFGPGTRLTVT.

DNA of the CDR3: TGTGCCTGGAGTGTGGGTCGGGGGTACGAGCAGTACTTC. Its protein product is CAWSVGRGYEQYF. The chain employs TRBV30 and TRBJ2-7, with a weak D call TRBD2 (6 bases). V was clipped by 0 bases and J by 4 bases, with 10 bases between them. This CDR3 has 13 residues. From germline, CDR1 is GTSNPN and CDR2 SVGIG (reference sequence).

This clone was seen once. V and J are TRBV28 and TRBJ1-4, with 10 bases that match TRBD1. Per germline, CDR1 MDHEN and CDR2 SYDVKM. The CDR3 spans 16 residues. The junction had 11 bases not matched to a gene; V was cut back by 6 bases and J by 7 bases. CDR3 bases: TGTGCCAGCAGCGACCTCGAGGGACAGGGGCGTGAAAAACTGTTTTTT. It is translated as CASSDLEGQGREKLFF. Together with reference TRBV28 and TRBJ1-4, the CDR3 gives the full variable domain: DVKVTQSSRYLVKRTGEKVFLECVQDMDHENMFWYRQDPGLGLRLIYFSYDVKMKEKGDIPEGYSVSREKKERFSLILESASTNQTSMYLCASSDLEGQGREKLFFGSGTQLSVL.

Worth noting for this clone: Other nucleotide sequences from this sample produce the same CDR3. CDR3 DNA: TGTGCCAGTAGTATCAGGGTAGGTCAGCCCCAGCATTTT. This codes for CASSIRVGQPQHF. This rearrangement joins TRBV19 to TRBJ1-5; D may be TRBD1 (5 bases). The germline V and J ends were trimmed by 3 bases and 6 bases, with 9 bases remaining between them. The germline gives CDR1 LNHDA, CDR2 SQIVND (reference sequence). CDR3 length: 13 residues.

The V gene is TRBV7-9, the J gene TRBJ2-7, with TRBD1 matching over 9 bases. The junction had 19 bases not matched to a gene; V was cut back by 5 bases and J by 2 bases. Per the germline V gene, CDR1 is SEHNR and CDR2 is FQNEAQ (reference sequence). This CDR3 region has 19 residues. The CDR3 nucleotides are TGTGCCAGCAGCCTTAGGGACAGGGAAATGCGGTATGAGACCTACGAGCAGTACTTC. It is translated as CASSLRDREMRYETYEQYF.

V usage is TRBV7-9 and J usage is TRBJ2-5; maybe TRBD2 (5 bases). The V gene's germline CDR1 is SEHNR and CDR2 FQNEAQ (reference sequence). Trimming stripped 2 bases from V and 5 bases from J, with 12 bases between. The CDR3 loop spans 14 amino acids. The chain's CDR3 is CASSLWQDWETQYF. CDR3 sequence (DNA): TGTGCCAGCAGCTTATGGCAGGACTGGGAGACCCAGTACTTC.

The chain couples TRBV28 to TRBJ1-1; D is ambiguous. The germline V and J ends were trimmed by 3 bases and 2 bases, with 4 bases remaining between them. Germline V gene sequence: CDR1 MDHEN, CDR2 SYDVKM. CDR3 length: 12 amino acids. As DNA, the CDR3 is TGTGCCAGCAGTTTTCGAAACACTGAAGCTTTCTTT. It translates to CASSFRNTEAFF.

The chain uses TRBV27 and TRBJ1-1, with no clear D. Between the trimmed V and J ends, which lost 2 bases and 8 bases, there was a span of 15 bases. CDR1 and CDR2 from the germline V gene are MNHEY and SMNVEV (reference sequence). CDR3 size: 14 residues. The CDR3 loop is CASSLGFGFAEAFF. CDR3 in DNA: TGTGCCAGCAGTTTAGGGTTCGGGTTTGCCGAAGCTTTCTTT.

The chain links TRBV4-1 to TRBJ2-5, with 12 bases that match TRBD1. This CDR3 spans 18 amino acids. CDR1 and CDR2 (germline): MGHRA, YSYEKL. V shed 2 bases, J shed 4 bases, and the junction held 11 bases outside the gene matches. The CDR3 is CASSQLPGTGGLGETQYF. In DNA, the CDR3 is TGCGCCAGCAGCCAACTCCCCGGGACAGGGGGCTTAGGAGAGACCCAGTACTTC.

CDR3 bases: TGTGCCAGCAGCCCTGAACGGGCGGACGGACAGTACTTC. Amino acid sequence: CASSPERADGQYF. The chain has TRBV7-6 and TRBJ2-7; no definite D call. The V gene's germline CDR1 is SGHVS and CDR2 FNYEAQ. The V gene lost 5 bases and the J gene lost 10 bases, with 18 bases spanning the gap. The CDR3 is 13 amino acids. Together with reference TRBV7-6 and TRBJ2-7, the CDR3 gives the full variable domain: GAGVSQSPRYKVTKRGQDVALRCDPISGHVSLYWYRQALGQGPEFLTYFNYEAQQDKSGLPNDRFSAERPEGSISTLTIQRTEQRDSAMYRCASSPERADGQYFGPGTRLTVT.

The chain links TRBV10-3 to TRBJ2-3; 13 positions agree with TRBD2. CDR3 length equals 14 residues. V was clipped by 9 bases and J by 5 bases; unmatched bases: 5. In germline, CDR1 is ENHRY, CDR2 SYGVKD. The CDR3 protein is CAIGLAGEGDTQYF. The CDR3 region has the DNA TGTGCCATAGGACTAGCGGGAGAGGGAGATACGCAGTATTTT.

The rearrangement links TRBV11-3 to TRBJ2-7; a possible D gene is TRBD1 (5 bases). The CDR3 is 13 amino acids. Germline CDR1 reads SGHNT; CDR2 reads YENEEA. Trimming shortened V by 3 bases and J by 0 bases, and 6 bases separated the two germline ends. CDR3 sequence: CASSFDSSYEQYF. CDR3 sequence (DNA): TGTGCCAGCAGCTTTGACAGCTCCTACGAGCAGTACTTC.

A few counts support this clone. The chain carries TRBV12-5 and TRBJ1-2, with 9 bases that match TRBD1. Germline V gene sequence: CDR1 LGHNT, CDR2 FRNRAP. The CDR3 runs to 13 residues. Trimming cost V 5 bases and J 6 bases; bases outside gene matches: 4. For the CDR3, the DNA is TGTGCTAGTGGTCCGTGGACAGGGGATGGCTACACCTTC. Residues: CASGPWTGDGYTF.

The V and J genes are TRBV4-1 and TRBJ1-1, with D unresolved. V lost 0 bases and J lost 1, with 18 bases in between. The germline V gene has CDR1 MGHRA and CDR2 YSYEKL. The CDR3 sequence is 18 residues long. In DNA form, the CDR3 reads TGCGCCAGCAGCCAAGATGGGAAGGGCCCAACCCAGAACACTGAAGCTTTCTTT. This gives the protein CASSQDGKGPTQNTEAFF.

V is TRBV14 and J is TRBJ1-5; tentative D call: TRBD1 (6 bases). The CDR3 sequence is 14 residues long. CDR1 and CDR2 from the germline V gene are SGHDN and FVKESK. V gave up 5 bases and J gave up 0 bases, with 8 bases separating them. The CDR3 spells CASSEQGSNQPQHF. As DNA, the CDR3 is TGTGCCAGCAGCGAACAGGGTAGCAATCAGCCCCAGCATTTT.

This chain joins TRBV2 and TRBJ2-4, with 10 bases that match TRBD1. CDR1 and CDR2 from the germline V gene are SNHLY and FYNNEI. J lost 8 bases, V lost 7 bases, and 8 bases had no gene match. CDR3 length: 14 amino acids. The DNA of the CDR3 is TGTGCCAGCACCGCTTCCGGGACAGGGGACATTCAGTACTTC. As protein: CASTASGTGDIQYF.

This clone showed up just once. The rearrangement uses TRBV2 and TRBJ2-7, with no clear D. The CDR3 consists of 11 residues. The germline gives CDR1 SNHLY, CDR2 FYNNEI. The V end lost 8 bases, the J end lost 4 bases, and 9 bases lay between the germline ends. CDR3 loop: CASFISYEQYF. The DNA of the CDR3 is TGTGCCAGCTTCATAAGTTACGAGCAGTACTTC.

The genes are TRBV28 and TRBJ2-5; 9 bases fit TRBD2. The germline gives CDR1 MDHEN, CDR2 SYDVKM. The CDR3 has 15 residues. V lost 11 bases, J lost 3 bases, and 13 bases stayed unmatched. The CDR3 spells CAVAVAGEVEETQYF. The CDR3 DNA sequence: TGTGCCGTGGCGGTAGCGGGAGAGGTTGAAGAGACCCAGTACTTC.

This clone was recorded once. The genes are TRBV19 and TRBJ2-7, with 7 bases fitting TRBD2. CDR3 length: 15 amino acids. Trimming cost V 0 bases and J 3 bases; bases outside gene matches: 5. Germline CDR1 and CDR2: LNHDA and SQIVND (reference sequence). CDR3 DNA sequence: TGTGCCAGTAGTATAGAAACTAGCGCCGGCTACGAGCAGTACTTC. This codes for CASSIETSAGYEQYF.

This chain uses TRBV25-1 with TRBJ1-1; D unresolved. Trimming shortened V by 3 bases and J by 4 bases, and 21 bases separated the two germline ends. The CDR3 loop spans 17 amino acids. The germline V gene encodes CDR1 MGHDK and CDR2 SYGVNS. CDR3 protein: CASSDPGNSPRGTEAFF. CDR3 nucleotides: TGTGCCAGCAGTGACCCGGGGAACTCTCCCCGAGGCACTGAAGCTTTCTTT. Full variable domain (remainder filled in from reference TRBV25-1 and TRBJ1-1): EADIYQTPRYLVIGTGKKITLECSQTMGHDKMYWYQQDPGMELHLIHYSYGVNSTEKGDLSSESTVSRIRTEHFPLTLESARPSHTSQYLCASSDPGNSPRGTEAFFGQGTRLTVV.

CDR3 sequence (DNA): TGTGCCAGCAGCCGCCCAACAGGGAGGGAAAAACTGTTTTTT. Its translation: CASSRPTGREKLFF. The genes are TRBV5-5 and TRBJ1-4; maybe TRBD1 (6 bases). The V end lost 4 bases, the J end lost 8 bases, and 15 bases lay between the germline ends. Germline values: CDR1 SGHKS, CDR2 YYEKEE (reference sequence). This CDR3 spans 14 amino acids.

The rearrangement uses TRBV5-1 and TRBJ2-1, with D possibly matching TRBD1 (5 bases). CDR3 length: 15 residues. V was shortened by 4 bases and J by 2 bases, with 13 bases between the two germline ends. The germline CDR1 and CDR2 sequences are SGHRS and YFSETQ. DNA of the CDR3: TGCGCCAGCAGCATCCGCAGGGAACCCTACAATGAGCAGTTCTTC. Protein sequence: CASSIRREPYNEQFF.